The 3 T cell receptor beta chains below all came from one sample that was sequenced in a study of identifying expanded T cells in peripheral blood. Measured with immunoSEQ multiplex PCR; TCRdb has only the in-frame clones, and not every one. The data hold tens of thousands of clones, with about 88% observed a single time. Sequenced material: blood. All receptors derive from a person aged 18-70 years in good health.

The rearrangement uses TRBV19 and TRBJ2-5; unclear D gene. Trimming removed 2 bases at V and 4 bases at J, with 8 bases between. The CDR3 sequence is 13 residues long. CDR1 LNHDA and CDR2 SQIVND come from the germline V gene (reference sequence). The CDR3, as DNA: TGTGCCAGTAGTATAAACCGAGGAGAGACCCAGTACTTC. This sequence encodes CASSINRGETQYF.

On this clone: At the DNA level, this CDR3 is encoded by other sequences in the same sample as well. The chain links TRBV5-1 to TRBJ1-1, with D uncertain. V lost 0 bases and J 0 bases, leaving 3 bases between the germline ends. The CDR3 runs 13 residues. Germline V lookup: CDR1 SGHRS, CDR2 YFSETQ. In DNA, the CDR3 is TGCGCCAGCAGCTTGGCTGTGAACACTGAAGCTTTCTTT. Protein: CASSLAVNTEAFF.

The rearrangement joins TRBV6-6 to TRBJ2-3; 8 positions agree with TRBD2. This CDR3 spans 14 amino acids. V trimming: 2 bases; J trimming: 3 bases; junction bases outside the gene matches: 1. The germline gives CDR1 MNHNY, CDR2 SVGAGI (reference sequence). This CDR3 reads CASSYGLATDTQYF. The CDR3 region has the DNA TGTGCCAGCAGTTACGGACTAGCTACAGATACGCAGTATTTT.